A single sample is the source of the 19 T cell receptor beta chains below, sequenced in a study of T cells in Graves' hyperthyroidism and ophthalmopathy. TCR beta CDR3 sequences were amplified from RNA transcripts. The TCR CDR3 first-round RT-PCR relied on the HTBI primer set. Using its own MiXCR run on the multiplex PCR reads, TCRdb lists one record per CDR3 protein. The data hold hundreds of thousands of distinct CDR3 sequences, with roughly 40% observed a single time. Sequencing was done on a sample of blood. The receptor set was obtained from a man aged 18 to 30 with Graves' hyperthyroidism.

Note on this clonotype: This sequence may be a read error, since a much larger clone differs from it by one base. The V and J genes are TRBV10-3 and TRBJ1-2; 7 bases match TRBD1. From germline, CDR1 is ENHRY and CDR2 SYGVKD. The CDR3 is made up of 15 amino acids. CDR3 DNA sequence: TGTGCCATCAGTCTGGGCCGACAGGGAAACTCTGGCTACACCTTC. Its translation: CAISLGRQGNSGYTF.

The chain is built from TRBV6-5 and TRBJ1-3, with D hard to call. Germline V gives CDR1 MNHEY, CDR2 SVGAGI. The CDR3 has 12 amino acids. V was clipped by 2 bases and J by 8 bases, with 7 bases between them. CDR3 loop: CASSYRGDTIYF. CDR3 nucleotides: TGTGCCAGCAGTTACCGTGGGGACACCATATATTTT.

The sample holds many counts of this clonotype. CDR3 sequence: CASSDYRGTTFF. The CDR3 DNA reads as TGCGCCAGCAGTGATTACAGGGGGACGACTTTCTTT. This sequence joins TRBV10-1 and TRBJ1-1; TRBD1 matches 8 bases. Germline loops: CDR1 WNHNN, CDR2 SYGVQD (reference sequence). CDR3 length: 12 amino acids. The V segment lost 3 bases and the J segment 12 bases; nucleotides outside the gene matches: 6.

With respect to this clonotype: An end of the junction differs from the germline gene, which may be a read error. The rearrangement links TRBV7-9 to TRBJ2-5; 12 positions agree with TRBD2. Germline V lookup: CDR1 SEHNR, CDR2 FQNEAQ (reference sequence). The CDR3 is 17 amino acids. CDR3 bases: TGCGCCAGCAGCCAGTCACCGGGACTAGCGGGCCAAGAGACCCAGTGCTTC. As protein: CASSQSPGLAGQETQCF.

This clonotype was observed many times. The chain links TRBV10-3 to TRBJ1-1, with 7 bases identical to TRBD1. The V gene's germline CDR1 is ENHRY and CDR2 SYGVKD. This CDR3 spans 15 amino acids. Losses at the gene ends were 6 bases for V and 2 bases for J; bases not matched to a gene: 9. CDR3 amino acids: CAISPTGTANTEAFF. CDR3 in DNA: TGTGCCATCAGCCCGACCGGGACAGCAAACACTGAAGCTTTCTTT.

V is TRBV20-1 and J is TRBJ2-2, with D hard to call. CDR3 size: 15 residues. Germline V CDR1 and CDR2: DFQATT, SNEGSKA (reference sequence). Between the trimmed V and J ends, which lost 0 bases and 2 bases, there was a span of 10 bases. CDR3 region: CSARDGNSNTGELFF. The CDR3 region has the DNA TGCAGTGCTAGAGATGGGAACAGTAACACCGGGGAGCTGTTTTTT.

Concerning this clonotype itself: The junction does not match germline at one end; this may be a read error. The gene calls are TRBV20-1 and TRBJ2-5; D call uncertain. Germline V gene data show CDR1 as DFQATT and CDR2 as SNEGSKA (reference sequence). The CDR3 is 14 amino acids. As DNA, the CDR3 is TGCAGTGCTCGAGAGTCGAACACCGGGGAGACCCAGTACTTC. It codes for CSARESNTGETQYF.

The chain employs TRBV5-1 and TRBJ1-6; 8 nucleotides align to TRBD1. This CDR3 is 14 amino acids long. V lost 4 bases, J lost 6 bases, and 3 bases stayed unmatched. Germline CDR1 is SGHRS and CDR2 is YFSETQ. The CDR3 reads CASSTTGGNSPLHF. The CDR3 DNA sequence: TGCGCCAGCAGCACAACAGGGGGTAATTCACCCCTCCACTTT.

The chain has TRBV7-9 and TRBJ2-7; D ambiguous. The ends were cut back, 0 bases at V and 6 bases at J, with 12 bases in the middle. Germline CDR1 is SEHNR and CDR2 is FQNEAQ (reference sequence). The CDR3 totals 14 residues. The CDR3 loop is CASSLASQSSEQYF. In nucleotides, the CDR3 is TGTGCCAGCAGCTTAGCGTCTCAGTCCAGCGAGCAGTACTTC. The full variable domain, its missing parts supplied by reference TRBV7-9 and TRBJ2-7, is DTGVSQNPRHKITKRGQNVTFRCDPISEHNRLYWYRQTLGQGPEFLTYFQNEAQLEKSRLLSDRFSAERPKGSFSTLEIQRTEQGDSAMYLCASSLASQSSEQYFGPGTRLTVT.

This chain connects TRBV7-2 to TRBJ2-7; D is possibly TRBD2 (5 bases). Trimming left V 4 bases short and J 4 bases short, with 17 bases between. Germline V gene lookup returns CDR1 SGHTA and CDR2 FQGNSA. This CDR3 has 15 amino acids. The CDR3, as DNA: TGTGCCAGCAGCTATTTTTTCGAGGAGGTTTACGAGCAGTACTTC. Its protein is CASSYFFEEVYEQYF.

The chain carries TRBV12-5 and TRBJ1-2; D gene ambiguous. The CDR3 sequence is 12 residues long. CDR1 is LGHNT and CDR2 is FRNRAP in the germline V gene. The V end lost 3 bases, the J end lost 2 bases, and 4 bases lay between the germline ends. CDR3 sequence reads: CASGFENYGYTF. The CDR3 nucleotides read TGTGCTAGTGGTTTCGAAAACTATGGCTACACCTTC.

The rearrangement uses TRBV7-2 and TRBJ1-5; no clear D gene. V was shortened by 3 bases and J by 11 bases, with 17 bases between the two germline ends. Germline CDR1 SGHTA, CDR2 FQGNSA. The CDR3 is made up of 14 amino acids. CDR3 bases: TGTGCCAGCAGCTTGGCAGGCCTCGCTGGGGCCCAGCATTTT. It yields the protein CASSLAGLAGAQHF.

This clonotype was seen a few times. The CDR3: CASSLLWPGVRMDTGELFF. The CDR3 coding sequence is TGTGCCAGCAGCTTGCTGTGGCCCGGTGTGAGAATGGACACCGGGGAGCTGTTTTTT. The J gene is TRBJ2-2, the V gene TRBV7-9; D is uncertain. The CDR3 totals 19 residues. Germline CDR1 and CDR2: SEHNR and FQNEAQ (reference sequence). Trimming took off 3 bases at V and 3 bases at J, with 23 bases between the two ends.

This clonotype showed up many times. The chain uses TRBV29-1 and TRBJ2-5, with D unresolved. Germline V gene data show CDR1 as SQVTM and CDR2 as ANQGSEA. Deletions cut 5 bases from V and 5 bases from J, with 12 bases between. This CDR3 region has 12 residues. The CDR3 nucleotides read TGCAGCGTTTCGACTGCAGCGGAGACCCAGTACTTC. Protein product: CSVSTAAETQYF.

On this clonotype: This may arise from a read error, as a much more abundant clone is one base away. The chain combines TRBV7-6 with TRBJ2-7; a possible D gene is TRBD1 (5 bases). The CDR3 has 14 amino acids. Germline assignment: CDR1 SGHVS and CDR2 FNYEAQ. Trimming stripped 4 bases from V and 6 bases from J, with 16 bases between. This CDR3 reads CASSSEATGCEQYF. The CDR3 DNA follows: TGTGCCAGCAGCTCCGAGGCCACAGGCTGCGAGCAGTACTTC.

This clonotype has a handful of counts. This chain connects TRBV5-6 to TRBJ2-7; possibly TRBD1 or TRBD2 for D (5 bases each). This CDR3 has 13 residues. Trimming shortened V by 7 bases and J by 3 bases, and 14 bases separated the two germline ends. CDR1 is SGHDT and CDR2 is YYEEEE in the germline V gene. The CDR3 loop reads CASSVGRNYEQYF. The CDR3, as DNA: TGTGCCAGCTCCGTGGGACGCAACTACGAGCAGTACTTC.

This chain uses TRBV29-1 with TRBJ2-1; D remains ambiguous. The CDR3 totals 13 residues. V was trimmed by 3 bases and J by 6 bases, leaving 12 bases between them. Germline V gene lookup returns CDR1 SQVTM and CDR2 ANQGSEA. The CDR3 DNA reads TGCAGCGTTGACCGGCTTGATGCCAATGAGCAGTTCTTC. It yields the protein CSVDRLDANEQFF.

There are many counts of this clonotype. V and J are TRBV7-9 and TRBJ1-1, with D maybe TRBD1 (6 bases). The V and J ends lost 4 bases and 3 bases respectively, with 9 bases between them. The CDR3 spans 13 residues. Germline CDR1 and CDR2: SEHNR and FQNEAQ (reference sequence). The CDR3 region has the DNA TGTGCCAGCAGCTGGGACACCTACACTGAAGCTTTCTTT. Its protein product is CASSWDTYTEAFF.

The V call is TRBV6-6, the J call TRBJ2-7; D perhaps matches TRBD1 (6 bases). Per germline, CDR1 MNHNY and CDR2 SVGAGI (reference sequence). The CDR3 totals 14 residues. Trimming shortened V by 4 bases and J by 3 bases, and 13 bases separated the two germline ends. The CDR3 region is CASSSSGDDYEQYF. The CDR3 DNA reads TGTGCCAGCAGTTCGTCAGGGGATGACTACGAGCAGTACTTC.